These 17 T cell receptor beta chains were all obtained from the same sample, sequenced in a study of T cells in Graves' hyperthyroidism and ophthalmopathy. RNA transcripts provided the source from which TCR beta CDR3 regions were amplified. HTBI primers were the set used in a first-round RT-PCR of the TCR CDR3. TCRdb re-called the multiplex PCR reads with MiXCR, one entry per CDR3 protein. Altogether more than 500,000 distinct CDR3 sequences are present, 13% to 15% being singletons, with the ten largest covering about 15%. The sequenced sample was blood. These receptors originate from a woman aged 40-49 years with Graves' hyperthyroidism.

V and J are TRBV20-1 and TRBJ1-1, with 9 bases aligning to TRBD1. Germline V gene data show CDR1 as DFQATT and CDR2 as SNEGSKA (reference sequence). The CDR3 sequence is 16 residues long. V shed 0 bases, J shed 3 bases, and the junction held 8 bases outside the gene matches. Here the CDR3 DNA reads TGCAGTGCTAGAGATCCCGAAACAGGGGGCTACACTGAAGCTTTCTTT. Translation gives CSARDPETGGYTEAFF.

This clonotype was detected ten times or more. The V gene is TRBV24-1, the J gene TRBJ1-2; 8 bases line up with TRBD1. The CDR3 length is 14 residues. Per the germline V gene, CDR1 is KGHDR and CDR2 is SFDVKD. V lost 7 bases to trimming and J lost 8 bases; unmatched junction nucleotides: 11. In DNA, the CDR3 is TGTGCCACCAGCCCGACAGGGGACGCGTACGGCTACACCTTC. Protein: CATSPTGDAYGYTF.

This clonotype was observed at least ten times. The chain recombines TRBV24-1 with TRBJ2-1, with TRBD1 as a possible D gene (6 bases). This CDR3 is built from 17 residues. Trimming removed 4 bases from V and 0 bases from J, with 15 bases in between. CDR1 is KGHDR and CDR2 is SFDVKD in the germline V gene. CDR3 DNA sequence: TGTGCCACCAGTGACCCAACCGGGACAAGCTCCTACAATGAGCAGTTCTTC. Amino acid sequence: CATSDPTGTSSYNEQFF.

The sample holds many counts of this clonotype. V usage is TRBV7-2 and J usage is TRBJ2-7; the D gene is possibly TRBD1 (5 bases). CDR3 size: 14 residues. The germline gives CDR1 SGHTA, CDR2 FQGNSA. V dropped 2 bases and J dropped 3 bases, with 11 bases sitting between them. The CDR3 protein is CASSLSTAVYEQYF. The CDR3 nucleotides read TGTGCCAGCAGCTTATCGACAGCCGTCTACGAGCAGTACTTC.

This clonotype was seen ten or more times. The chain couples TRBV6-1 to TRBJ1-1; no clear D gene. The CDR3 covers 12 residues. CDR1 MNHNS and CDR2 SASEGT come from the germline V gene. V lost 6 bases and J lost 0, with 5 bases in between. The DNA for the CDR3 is TGTGCCAGCAGACGGATGAACACTGAAGCTTTCTTT. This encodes CASRRMNTEAFF.

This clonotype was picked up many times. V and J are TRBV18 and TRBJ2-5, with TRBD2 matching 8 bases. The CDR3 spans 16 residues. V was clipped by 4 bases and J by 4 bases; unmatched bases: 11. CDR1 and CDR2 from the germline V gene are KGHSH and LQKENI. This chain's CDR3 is CASSLRVATSAETQYF. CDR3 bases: TGTGCCAGCTCACTTCGCGTCGCGACTAGCGCAGAGACCCAGTACTTC.

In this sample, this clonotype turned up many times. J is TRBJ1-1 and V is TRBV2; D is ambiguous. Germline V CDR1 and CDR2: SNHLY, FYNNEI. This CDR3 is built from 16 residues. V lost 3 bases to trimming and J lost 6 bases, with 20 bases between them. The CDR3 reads CASSDYLAVGFPEAFF. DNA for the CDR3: TGTGCCAGCAGTGACTACCTTGCCGTGGGGTTTCCTGAAGCTTTCTTT.

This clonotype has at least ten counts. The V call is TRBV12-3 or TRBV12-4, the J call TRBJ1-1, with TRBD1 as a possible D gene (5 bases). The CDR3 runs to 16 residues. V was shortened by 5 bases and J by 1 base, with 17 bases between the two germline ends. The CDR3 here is CASSLPGGEKNTEAFF. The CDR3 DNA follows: TGTGCCAGCAGTCTTCCGGGGGGGGAAAAGAACACTGAAGCTTTCTTT.

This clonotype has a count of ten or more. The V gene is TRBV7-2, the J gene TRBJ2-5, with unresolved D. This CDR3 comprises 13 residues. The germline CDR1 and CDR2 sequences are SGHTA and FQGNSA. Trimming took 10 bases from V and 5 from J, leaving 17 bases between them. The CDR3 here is CATDGTGRETQYF. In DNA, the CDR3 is TGTGCCACCGATGGCACGGGTAGGGAGACCCAGTACTTC.

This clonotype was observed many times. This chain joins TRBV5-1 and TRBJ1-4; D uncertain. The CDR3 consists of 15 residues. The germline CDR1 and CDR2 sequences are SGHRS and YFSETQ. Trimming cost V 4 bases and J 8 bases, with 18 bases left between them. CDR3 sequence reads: CASSTSSPGDEKLFF. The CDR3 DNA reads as TGCGCCAGCAGCACATCCTCACCGGGAGACGAAAAACTGTTTTTT.

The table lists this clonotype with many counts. The CDR3 loop reads CASSPTGVVRENIQYF. The CDR3 DNA sequence: TGTGCCAGCAGCCCTACTGGGGTAGTGAGGGAAAACATTCAGTACTTC. The rearrangement links TRBV3-1 to TRBJ2-4, with a possible D match to TRBD2 (5 bases). Between the trimmed V and J ends, which lost 4 bases and 5 bases, there was a span of 18 bases. Germline lookup yields CDR1 LGHDT and CDR2 YNNKEL (reference sequence). The CDR3 loop spans 16 amino acids.

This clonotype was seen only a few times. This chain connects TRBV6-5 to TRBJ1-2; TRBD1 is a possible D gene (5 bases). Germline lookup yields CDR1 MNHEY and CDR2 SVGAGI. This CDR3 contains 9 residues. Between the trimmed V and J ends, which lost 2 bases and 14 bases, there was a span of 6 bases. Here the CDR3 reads CASSYGATF. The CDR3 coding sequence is TGTGCCAGCAGTTACGGGGCTACCTTC.

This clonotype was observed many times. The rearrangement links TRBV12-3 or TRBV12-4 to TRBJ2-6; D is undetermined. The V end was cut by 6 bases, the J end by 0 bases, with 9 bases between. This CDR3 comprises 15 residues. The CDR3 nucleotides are TGTGCCAGCAGACCCGACAACTCTGGGGCCAACGTCCTGACTTTC. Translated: CASRPDNSGANVLTF.

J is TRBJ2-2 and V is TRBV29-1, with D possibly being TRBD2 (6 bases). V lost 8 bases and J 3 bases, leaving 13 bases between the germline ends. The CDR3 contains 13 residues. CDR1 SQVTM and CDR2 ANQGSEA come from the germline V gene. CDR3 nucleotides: TGCAGCACAACCGGGAGCGACACCGGGGAGCTGTTTTTT. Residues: CSTTGSDTGELFF.

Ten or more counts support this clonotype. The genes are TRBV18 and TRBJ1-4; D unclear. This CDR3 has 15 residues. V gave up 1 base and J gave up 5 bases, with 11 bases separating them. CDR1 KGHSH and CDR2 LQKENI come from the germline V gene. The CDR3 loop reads CASSPREGRNEKLFF. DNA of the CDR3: TGTGCCAGCTCACCACGGGAGGGAAGAAATGAAAAACTGTTTTTT.

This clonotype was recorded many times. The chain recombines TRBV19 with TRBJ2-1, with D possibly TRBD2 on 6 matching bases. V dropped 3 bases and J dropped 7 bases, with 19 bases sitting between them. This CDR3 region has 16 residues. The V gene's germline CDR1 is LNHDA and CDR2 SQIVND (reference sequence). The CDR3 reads CASSILTGVSRNEQFF. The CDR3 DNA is TGTGCCAGTAGTATCTTGACGGGGGTGAGCAGGAATGAGCAGTTCTTC.

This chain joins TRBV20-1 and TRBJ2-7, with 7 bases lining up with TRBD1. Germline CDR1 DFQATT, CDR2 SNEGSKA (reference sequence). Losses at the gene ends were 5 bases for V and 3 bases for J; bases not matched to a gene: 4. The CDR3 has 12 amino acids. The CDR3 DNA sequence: TGCAGTGCTTACCGACAGGGCTACGAGCAGTACTTC. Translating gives CSAYRQGYEQYF.